The 10 T cell receptor beta chains reported below all come from one sample, sequenced in a study of identical twins. A single record per CDR3 protein comes from TCRdb applying MiXCR to the 5' RACE reads. Found here are hundreds of thousands of distinct CDR3 sequences, over 8.5% of them singletons; the top ten hold 0.8% to 1%. The same sample was also used in a study of yellow fever vaccine responses in identical twins.

What was sequenced was PBMCs. The receptor source for this set is a woman aged 18 to 35 in good health.

The rearrangement joins TRBV5-1 to TRBJ2-3; TRBD1 matches 8 bases. This CDR3 is built from 15 residues. CDR1 SGHRS and CDR2 YFSETQ come from the germline V gene. J lost 6 bases, V lost 0 bases, and 6 bases had no gene match. The chain's CDR3 is CASSLAAGGRDTQYF. The DNA for the CDR3 is TGCGCCAGCAGCTTGGCGGCAGGGGGCAGGGATACGCAGTATTTT.

In this sample, this clonotype turned up many times. The rearrangement joins TRBV7-3 to TRBJ2-3; the D is unclear. Germline loops: CDR1 SGHTA, CDR2 FQGTGA. This CDR3 comprises 13 residues. The V end lost 1 base, the J end lost 6 bases, and 8 bases lay between the germline ends. CDR3 DNA: TGTGCCAGCAGCTTAAGGGGTTTTGATACGCAGTATTTT. It specifies CASSLRGFDTQYF.

A few counts support this clonotype. This chain joins TRBV28 and TRBJ2-3, with 7 bases that match TRBD1. The CDR3 consists of 16 residues. The V segment lost 2 bases and the J segment 3 bases; nucleotides outside the gene matches: 8. The germline CDR1 and CDR2 sequences are MDHEN and SYDVKM. CDR3 sequence: CASSLLTGVGTDTQYF. The CDR3 bases are TGTGCCAGCAGTTTACTTACAGGGGTAGGGACAGATACGCAGTATTTT.

In its sample, this clonotype was seen a few times. The chain has TRBV5-1 and TRBJ2-3; a possible D gene is TRBD2 (5 bases). The CDR3 sequence is 16 residues long. Germline values: CDR1 SGHRS, CDR2 YFSETQ. Trimming stripped 0 bases from V and 1 base from J, with 12 bases between. This CDR3 reads CASSLASPGGTDTQYF. In nucleotides, the CDR3 is TGCGCCAGCAGCTTGGCCTCCCCCGGGGGCACAGATACGCAGTATTTT.

This clonotype was recorded at least ten times. The rearrangement joins TRBV5-6 to TRBJ2-3, with D possibly matching TRBD1 (6 bases). CDR3 length: 15 residues. Trimming took off 0 bases at V and 0 bases at J, with 8 bases between the two ends. In germline, CDR1 is SGHDT, CDR2 YYEEEE. The CDR3: CASSLVGASTDTQYF. In DNA form, the CDR3 reads TGTGCCAGCAGCTTGGTGGGGGCGAGCACAGATACGCAGTATTTT.

This clonotype appeared a few times. V usage is TRBV5-1 and J usage is TRBJ2-7; the D is unclear. The CDR3 loop spans 14 amino acids. V was cut by 4 bases and J by 2 bases, with 13 bases left in between. CDR1 SGHRS and CDR2 YFSETQ come from the germline V gene. The CDR3 is CASSPGPVAYEQYF. CDR3 nucleotides: TGCGCCAGCAGCCCAGGACCGGTTGCCTACGAGCAGTACTTC.

The chain recombines TRBV28 with TRBJ1-1; D remains ambiguous. The CDR3 runs to 12 residues. Trimming took 3 bases from V and 12 from J, leaving 14 bases between them. The V gene's germline CDR1 is MDHEN and CDR2 SYDVKM. CDR3 bases: TGTGCCAGCAGTTTTAGAGACTCCCGACCTTTCTTT. Amino acid sequence: CASSFRDSRPFF. Full variable domain (outside the CDR3, taken from reference TRBV28 and TRBJ1-1): DVKVTQSSRYLVKRTGEKVFLECVQDMDHENMFWYRQDPGLGLRLIYFSYDVKMKEKGDIPEGYSVSREKKERFSLILESASTNQTSMYLCASSFRDSRPFFGQGTRLTVV.

This clonotype was counted at least ten times. V gene TRBV4-3 combines with J gene TRBJ2-2, with D perhaps TRBD2 (5 bases). Trimming removed 1 base at V and 4 bases at J, with 19 bases between. The CDR3 is made up of 18 amino acids. The germline CDR1 and CDR2 sequences are LGHNA and YSLEER. This CDR3 is CASSQAPRPREGTGELFF. The CDR3 DNA follows: TGCGCCAGCAGCCAAGCTCCCAGGCCCCGCGAGGGCACCGGGGAGCTGTTTTTT.

The gene calls are TRBV5-6 and TRBJ2-1; 10 nucleotides align to TRBD2. The CDR3 is 15 amino acids. Germline CDR1 reads SGHDT; CDR2 reads YYEEEE. J lost 8 bases, V lost 3 bases, and 8 bases had no gene match. The CDR3 bases are TGTGCCAGCAGCTCGGCGGGACTAGCGAGTCATGAGCAGTTCTTC. Translating gives CASSSAGLASHEQFF. Based on the CDR3 plus reference TRBV5-6 and TRBJ2-1, the full variable domain is DAGVTQSPTHLIKTRGQQVTLRCSPKSGHDTVSWYQQALGQGPQFIFQYYEEEERQRGNFPDRFSGHQFPNYSSELNVNALLLGDSALYLCASSSAGLASHEQFFGPGTRLTVL.

This clonotype was detected many times. The chain combines TRBV6-2 or TRBV6-3 with TRBJ2-7; D unclear. V lost 2 bases to trimming and J lost 7 bases, with 9 bases between them. This CDR3 has 12 amino acids. The germline V gene encodes CDR1 MNHEY and CDR2 SVGEGT. The CDR3 spells CASSYVTQEQYF. The DNA of the CDR3 is TGTGCCAGCAGTTACGTGACTCAGGAGCAGTACTTC.